The 18 T cell receptor beta chains presented below share a single source sample, sequenced in a study of blood T cell repertoires in COVID-19. Clones were read by immunoSEQ multiplex PCR, and TCRdb kept only the in-frame ones, dropping some. Of roughly 120,000 clones in the sample, almost 90% were seen once. Sample: peripheral blood. Receptors were obtained from a woman between 45 and 65 years old with active or convalescent COVID-19.

V and J are TRBV27 and TRBJ2-7, with TRBD2 matching 10 bases. V trimming: 8 bases; J trimming: 0 bases; junction bases outside the gene matches: 13. The CDR3 has 17 residues. Germline lookup yields CDR1 MNHEY and CDR2 SMNVEV (reference sequence). CDR3 sequence reads: CASSPLGLAASSYEQYF. In nucleotides, the CDR3 is TGTGCCAGCTCCCCACTTGGACTAGCGGCAAGCTCCTACGAGCAGTACTTC.

The J gene is TRBJ2-5, the V gene TRBV27, with 9 bases matching TRBD1. This CDR3 has 13 residues. Germline-derived CDR1 and CDR2 are MNHEY and SMNVEV (reference sequence). The V segment lost 6 bases and the J segment 9 bases; nucleotides outside the gene matches: 8. In DNA, the CDR3 is TGTGCCAGCAGCCACCGGGGACAGGGTGCCCAGTACTTC. Protein product: CASSHRGQGAQYF.

CDR3 sequence (DNA): TGTGCCAGCAGTCCACTAGCGGGAGTGGTCGAGCAGTACTTC. It is translated as CASSPLAGVVEQYF. The rearrangement uses TRBV2 and TRBJ2-7, with 11 bases identical to TRBD2. Germline loops: CDR1 SNHLY, CDR2 FYNNEI. J was trimmed by 6 bases and V by 5 bases; bases with no gene match: 6. The CDR3 loop spans 14 amino acids.

The V gene is TRBV28, the J gene TRBJ1-3; D gene unclear. Germline CDR1 MDHEN, CDR2 SYDVKM. The germline V and J ends were trimmed by 2 bases and 0 bases, with 11 bases remaining between them. CDR3 length: 16 amino acids. CDR3 bases: TGTGCCAGCAGTTTAGGCAGCGAAGTCTCTGGAAACACCATATATTTT. Residues: CASSLGSEVSGNTIYF.

The rearrangement uses TRBV20-1 and TRBJ1-5; a weak D match, TRBD1 (5 bases). Looked up from germline, CDR1 is DFQATT and CDR2 is SNEGSKA (reference sequence). CDR3 length: 13 amino acids. V lost 3 bases and J 9 bases, leaving 15 bases between the germline ends. The CDR3 DNA reads as TGCAGTGCTAGTTTGGGAGGGGACCGGCCCCAGCATTTT. Translated, it gives CSASLGGDRPQHF.

The chain is built from TRBV27 and TRBJ2-7; 8 bases align to TRBD2. The germline V gene has CDR1 MNHEY and CDR2 SMNVEV (reference sequence). V lost 2 bases, J lost 2 bases, and 5 bases stayed unmatched. The CDR3 runs to 15 residues. CDR3 in DNA: TGTGCCAGCAGTTTAACCGGGGGGGCTCCCTACGAGCAGTACTTC. This gives the protein CASSLTGGAPYEQYF.

V is TRBV24-1 and J is TRBJ1-2; perhaps TRBD1 as D (6 bases). Trimming stripped 3 bases from V and 8 bases from J, with 9 bases between. This CDR3 contains 12 residues. Looked up from germline, CDR1 is KGHDR and CDR2 is SFDVKD. The CDR3 sequence is CATSDAQGGYTF. CDR3 in DNA: TGTGCCACCAGTGATGCCCAGGGGGGCTACACCTTC.

J is TRBJ1-3 and V is TRBV28, with D unclear. Germline V lookup: CDR1 MDHEN, CDR2 SYDVKM. The CDR3 is 14 residues long. V was trimmed by 2 bases and J by 16 bases, leaving 21 bases between them. CDR3 coding DNA: TGTGCCAGCAGTTTAACTGGCAGAGGTCCCGTTTGGTATTTT. It codes for CASSLTGRGPVWYF.

The chain recombines TRBV5-1 with TRBJ1-6; D uncertain. Per germline, CDR1 SGHRS and CDR2 YFSETQ. This CDR3 region has 13 residues. Trimming removed 0 bases from V and 15 bases from J, with 13 bases in between. The CDR3 region is CASSLGPFGDLHF. In DNA, the CDR3 is TGCGCCAGCAGCTTGGGGCCCTTCGGGGACCTCCACTTT.

The V and J genes are TRBV28 and TRBJ1-4; possibly TRBD1 for D (6 bases). CDR1 and CDR2 (germline): MDHEN, SYDVKM. CDR3 size: 15 residues. The V and J ends lost 6 bases and 4 bases respectively, with 15 bases between them. In DNA form, the CDR3 reads TGTGCCAGCAGCCAACTCACAGGGCATAATGAAAAACTGTTTTTT. This gives the protein CASSQLTGHNEKLFF.

This clone has only a few counts. The genes are TRBV11-2 and TRBJ2-3; 8 positions agree with TRBD2. With V trimmed by 5 bases and J by 5 bases, 9 bases remained unmatched. Germline V gives CDR1 SGHAT, CDR2 FQNNGV. CDR3 length equals 15 residues. CDR3 sequence reads: CASSTGTSKGDTQYF. CDR3 nucleotides: TGTGCCAGCAGCACCGGGACTAGTAAGGGAGATACGCAGTATTTT. The full variable domain, with the rest looked up from reference TRBV11-2 and TRBJ2-3, is EAGVAQSPRYKIIEKRQSVAFWCNPISGHATLYWYQQILGQGPKLLIQFQNNGVVDDSQLPKDRFSAERLKGVDSTLKIQPAKLEDSAVYLCASSTGTSKGDTQYFGPGTRLTVL.

The chain links TRBV6-5 to TRBJ2-1; 7 nucleotides align to TRBD2. The CDR3 has 15 residues. Per germline, CDR1 MNHEY and CDR2 SVGAGI. V shed 2 bases and J 0 bases; nucleotides not matched to a gene: 1. The CDR3 loop reads CASSYGGSSYNEQFF. The CDR3 DNA sequence: TGTGCCAGCAGTTACGGCGGGAGCTCCTACAATGAGCAGTTCTTC.

The chain employs TRBV7-9 and TRBJ2-3; D remains unclear. The V end was cut by 4 bases, the J end by 1 base, with 6 bases between. Germline CDR1 and CDR2: SEHNR and FQNEAQ (reference sequence). The CDR3 totals 13 residues. The CDR3 region has the DNA TGTGCCAGCAGCTCTACCCGCACAGATACGCAGTATTTT. It codes for CASSSTRTDTQYF. The complete variable domain, with remaining parts taken from reference TRBV7-9 and TRBJ2-3, reads DTGVSQNPRHKITKRGQNVTFRCDPISEHNRLYWYRQTLGQGPEFLTYFQNEAQLEKSRLLSDRFSAERPKGSFSTLEIQRTEQGDSAMYLCASSSTRTDTQYFGPGTRLTVL.

The J gene is TRBJ2-7, the V gene TRBV7-2; 10 bases align to TRBD2. The germline gives CDR1 SGHTA, CDR2 FQGNSA. Trimming took 6 bases from V and 7 from J; bases not matched to a gene: 9. This CDR3 comprises 14 residues. CDR3 residues: CASSLSGRVGEQYF. Here the CDR3 DNA reads TGTGCCAGCAGTCTCAGCGGGAGGGTAGGGGAGCAGTACTTC.

This clone was seen a single time. The rearrangement uses TRBV5-4 and TRBJ2-1; D may be TRBD2 (6 bases). Germline assignment: CDR1 SGHNT and CDR2 YYREEE (reference sequence). V lost 2 bases, J lost 2 bases, and 11 bases lay in between. The CDR3 sequence is 15 residues long. CDR3 DNA sequence: TGTGCCAGCAGCTTATCGGGGACTCCCTACAATGAGCAGTTCTTC. Translated: CASSLSGTPYNEQFF.

This sequence joins TRBV25-1 and TRBJ1-3; 7 bases are shared with TRBD1. CDR3 length: 16 residues. Trimming removed 1 base from V and 5 bases from J; junction bases left unmatched: 8. Per germline, CDR1 MGHDK and CDR2 SYGVNS. The chain's CDR3 is CASSESLRGQRNTIYF. CDR3 DNA: TGTGCCAGCAGTGAATCCTTGAGGGGGCAAAGAAACACCATATATTTT.

The chain links TRBV19 to TRBJ2-1, with D possibly TRBD1 on 6 matching bases. V was cut by 2 bases and J by 0 bases, with 11 bases left in between. The CDR3 totals 16 residues. Looked up from germline, CDR1 is LNHDA and CDR2 is SQIVND (reference sequence). CDR3 coding DNA: TGTGCCAGTAGTATAACCGGGACACGCTCCTACAATGAGCAGTTCTTC. Its protein product is CASSITGTRSYNEQFF. The full variable domain, in which reference TRBV19 and TRBJ2-1 provide the parts outside the CDR3, is DGGITQSPKYLFRKEGQNVTLSCEQNLNHDAMYWYRQDPGQGLRLIYYSQIVNDFQKGDIAEGYSVSREKKESFPLTVTSAQKNPTAFYLCASSITGTRSYNEQFFGPGTRLTVL.

This clone has only one observation. The chain uses TRBV28 and TRBJ2-3; 10 nucleotides match TRBD2. CDR3 size: 15 residues. Trimming took 6 bases from V and 2 from J; bases not matched to a gene: 5. CDR1 MDHEN and CDR2 SYDVKM come from the germline V gene. CDR3 protein: CASRGSGRATDTQYF. DNA of the CDR3: TGTGCCAGCAGGGGGAGCGGGAGGGCCACAGATACGCAGTATTTT.